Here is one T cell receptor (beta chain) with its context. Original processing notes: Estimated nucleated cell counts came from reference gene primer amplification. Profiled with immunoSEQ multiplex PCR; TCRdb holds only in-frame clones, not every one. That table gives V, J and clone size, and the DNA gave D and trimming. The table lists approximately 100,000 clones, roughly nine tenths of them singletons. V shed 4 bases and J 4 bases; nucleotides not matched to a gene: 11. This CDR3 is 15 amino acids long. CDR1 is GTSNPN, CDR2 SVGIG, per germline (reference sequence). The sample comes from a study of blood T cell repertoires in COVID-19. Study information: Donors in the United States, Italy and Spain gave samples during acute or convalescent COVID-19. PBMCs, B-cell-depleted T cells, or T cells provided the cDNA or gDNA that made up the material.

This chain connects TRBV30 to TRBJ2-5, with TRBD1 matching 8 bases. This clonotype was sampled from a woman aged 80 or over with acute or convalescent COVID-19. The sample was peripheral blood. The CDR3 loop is CAWTTQAGGRETQYF. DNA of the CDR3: TGTGCCTGGACCACCCAGGCAGGGGGCAGAGAGACCCAGTACTTC.